This T cell receptor (beta chain) was retrieved from a study of T cells in Graves' hyperthyroidism and ophthalmopathy (dated by TCRdb to about 2019). Describing the broader study: Peripheral blood was collected at initial diagnosis, before any treatment. A discovery cohort of roughly 100 patients, 43 with Graves' ophthalmopathy and 57 with stable Graves' hyperthyroidism, was used to find distinguishing TCR V-J signatures. Prospective prediction of ophthalmopathy was tested in an independent validation cohort of fewer than 20 hyperthyroidism patients and some 17 patients who later progressed to ophthalmopathy. For training and testing, the approximately 97 patients in the discovery cohort were randomly divided in a 7:3 ratio. In addition, the study compared T-cell repertoires in thyroid tissue and in blood from roughly six Graves' hyperthyroidism patients. After sampling, hyperthyroidism patients received methimazole starting at 30 mg daily, and ophthalmopathy patients received high-dose intravenous methylprednisolone. TCR Vbeta CDR3 sequencing of 120 to 150 peripheral blood samples (43 ophthalmopathy, approximately 80 hyperthyroidism and approximately 17 progressor patients) is reported in the paper. Findings and caveats that apply to the study as a whole: In cross-validation, a model built on a 13 V-J signature told ophthalmopathy apart from stable hyperthyroidism with approximately 90% sensitivity and roughly 82% specificity, and in testing the same model reached 80%/75%. No statistical method was used to set the sample size in advance, and investigators knew the group allocation. Most expanded thyroid clonotypes (frequency above 0.001) were also detected in blood, suggesting blood repertoires may reflect thyroid immune responses. During validation, the model predicted progression to ophthalmopathy a median of about 5.9 months ahead of onset, with around 70% sensitivity and more than 72% specificity.

At least ten counts were recorded for this clonotype. The antigen it binds to is not known. No clone much larger than this one lies a single base away; base qualities are absent. V was cut back by 3 bases and J by 4 bases, leaving a gap of 5 bases between them. From its cysteine to its phenylalanine, the CDR3 spans 12 amino acids. Only the CDR3 DNA stays, 36 bases, in frame from base 1. For CDR1 and CDR2, the germline V gene lists SGHTA and FQGNSA. TCR beta CDR3 regions were amplified from RNA transcripts. For the first round of RT-PCR on the TCR CDR3, the HTBI primer set was used together with the Qiagen OneStep RT-PCR kit. The libraries were constructed in a second round of multiplex PCR and then size-selected and purified. Paired-end sequencing of the libraries was performed with 100 bp reads on an Illumina HiSeq2000. As for the original processing: Raw data were processed with SOAPnuke, discarding reads with adapters, uncalled bases, mean Phred below 15, or no exact constant-primer or identifier match. COPE v1.2.5 was used to merge the high-quality paired reads, and each unique nucleotide sequence was defined as a clonotype. Clonotypes were aligned to IMGT TRBV, TRBD and TRBJ reference segments using MiTCR v1.1. Only V-J combinations with frequency above 0.0001, covering 99% to 99.2% of repertoires, were analysed. The TCS score was defined as the ratio of F50 (clonal expansion) to E x V (chaos), calculated using BLOSUM62-based TCRdist between CDR3 peptides within each V-J. Welch's t-statistics and random forest reduced around 520 V-J features to some 14, which were used in a naive Bayes classifier (R e1071). TCRdb ran its own pipeline on the public reads, namely fastp trimming at Q25 and MiXCR clone calling, and kept in-frame beta chains. Each entry is one CDR3 protein sequence, shown with its most common DNA and genes. TCRdb, not the original authors, processed these V and J calls. This sample holds a few hundred thousand distinct CDR3 sequences; about 15% were observed only once. Approximately 30% of the sample is taken by the ten largest.

In the ophthalmopathy patients, disease was moderately to severely active, with a Clinical Activity Score of 3 or more, a NOSPECS grade of 4 or more, and a duration of less than 3 months. Patients with uncontrolled infections, other autoimmune diseases, pregnancy or lactation were excluded. Clinical symptoms, serum thyroxine and TRAb, thyroid ultrasound, and orbital computed tomography formed the basis for the diagnoses. PBMCs were isolated from around 10 ml of fresh peripheral blood by Ficoll-Paque density gradient centrifugation. Trizol reagent was used to extract total RNA, and RNA quality was then checked on an Agilent 2100 Bioanalyzer.

Recombination linked TRBV7-2 to TRBJ2-3, with the D gene not confidently named. The receptor's source is a woman in her twenties or thirties with Graves' ophthalmopathy. The sample was blood. Read as DNA, the sequence is TGTGCCAGCAGCTTGTTCGCAGATACGCAGTATTTT. Its protein is CASSLFADTQYF.